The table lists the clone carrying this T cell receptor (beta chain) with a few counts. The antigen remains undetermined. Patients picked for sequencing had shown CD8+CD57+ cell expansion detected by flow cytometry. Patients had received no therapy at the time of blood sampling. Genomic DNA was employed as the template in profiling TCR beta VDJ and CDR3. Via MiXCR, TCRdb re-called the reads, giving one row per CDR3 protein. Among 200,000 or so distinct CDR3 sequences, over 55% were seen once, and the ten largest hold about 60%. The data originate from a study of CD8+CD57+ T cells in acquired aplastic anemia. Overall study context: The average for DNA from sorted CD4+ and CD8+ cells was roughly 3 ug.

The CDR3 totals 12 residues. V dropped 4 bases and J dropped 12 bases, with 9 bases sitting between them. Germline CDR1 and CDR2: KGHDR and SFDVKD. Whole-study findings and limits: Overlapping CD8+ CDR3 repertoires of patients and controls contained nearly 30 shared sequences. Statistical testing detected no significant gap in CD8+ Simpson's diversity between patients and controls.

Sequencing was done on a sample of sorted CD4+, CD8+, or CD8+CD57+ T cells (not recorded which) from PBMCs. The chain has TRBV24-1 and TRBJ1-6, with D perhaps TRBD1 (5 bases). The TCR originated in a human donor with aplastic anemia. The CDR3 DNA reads TGTGCCACCAGTGACCCCGGGGGACCCCTCCACTTT. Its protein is CATSDPGGPLHF.